These 14 T cell receptor beta chains were sequenced from one sample in a study of radiotherapy plus CTLA-4 blockade in lung cancer. Generated by immunoSEQ multiplex PCR, the TCRdb table keeps only in-frame clones and is missing some. The profile covers about 59,000 clones, with under 75% appearing a single time and 6.5% to 9.5% taken by the ten largest. The specimen was peripheral blood, collected from a patient treated with radiotherapy plus ipilimumab. These receptor sequences come from a human donor with non-small cell lung cancer whose response to radiotherapy plus ipilimumab could not be evaluated.

The V gene is TRBV28, the J gene TRBJ1-2; TRBD1 matches at 10 bases. V lost 5 bases, J lost 5 bases, and 11 bases stayed unmatched. Germline CDR1 and CDR2: MDHEN and SYDVKM. This CDR3 has 16 residues. The DNA of the CDR3 is TGTGCCAGCAGTCCAGTTCCGGGACAGGGGCTATATGGCTACACCTTC. Its protein product is CASSPVPGQGLYGYTF.

A note on this clone: One end of the junction does not line up with germline, which may come from a read error. The chain combines TRBV7-8 with TRBJ1-4; tentative D call: TRBD1 (5 bases). The CDR3 is made up of 16 amino acids. Per germline, CDR1 SGHVS and CDR2 FQNEAQ. The CDR3 here is CASSPLRGMSNGKLFF. CDR3 nucleotide sequence: TGTGCCAGCAGCCCCCTCCGGGGGATGTCAAATGGAAAACTGTTTTTT.

V usage is TRBV28 and J usage is TRBJ1-2, with 11 bases matching TRBD1. V lost 7 bases and J lost 4; bases outside the gene matches: 8. Looked up from germline, CDR1 is MDHEN and CDR2 is SYDVKM. The CDR3 extends over 15 amino acids. CDR3: CASNTGTGGGYGYTF. The CDR3 DNA reads as TGTGCCAGCAACACCGGGACAGGGGGAGGCTATGGCTACACCTTC.

The chain is built from TRBV5-5 and TRBJ2-7, with TRBD2 as a possible D gene (5 bases). CDR1 is SGHKS and CDR2 is YYEKEE in the germline V gene (reference sequence). The CDR3 loop spans 12 amino acids. V lost 4 bases and J 3 bases, leaving 8 bases between the germline ends. The CDR3 DNA sequence: TGTGCCAGCAGCGTTCGGGGCTACGAGCAGTACTTC. Translating gives CASSVRGYEQYF.

The rearrangement uses TRBV9 and TRBJ2-1; D perhaps matches TRBD2 (7 bases). CDR3 length: 16 residues. Per the germline V gene, CDR1 is SGDLS and CDR2 is YYNGEE. Trimming left V 0 bases short and J 0 bases short, with 10 bases between. The CDR3 is CASSVEGGGSYNEQFF. The CDR3 DNA follows: TGTGCCAGCAGCGTAGAAGGGGGGGGCTCCTACAATGAGCAGTTCTTC. The full variable domain, completed using reference TRBV9 and TRBJ2-1, is DSGVTQTPKHLITATGQRVTLRCSPRSGDLSVYWYQQSLDQGLQFLIQYYNGEERAKGNILERFSAQQFPDLHSELNLSSLELGDSALYFCASSVEGGGSYNEQFFGPGTRLTVL.

V is TRBV28 and J is TRBJ2-2, with D unclear. Germline values: CDR1 MDHEN, CDR2 SYDVKM. Trimming removed 5 bases at V and 1 base at J, with 8 bases between. The CDR3 runs 14 residues. This CDR3 reads CASSPVRNTGELFF. The CDR3 DNA follows: TGTGCCAGCAGTCCGGTCCGGAACACCGGGGAGCTGTTTTTT. Complete variable domain (other parts from reference TRBV28 and TRBJ2-2): DVKVTQSSRYLVKRTGEKVFLECVQDMDHENMFWYRQDPGLGLRLIYFSYDVKMKEKGDIPEGYSVSREKKERFSLILESASTNQTSMYLCASSPVRNTGELFFGEGSRLTVL.

The rearrangement links TRBV29-1 to TRBJ1-1, with D uncertain. In germline, CDR1 is SQVTM, CDR2 ANQGSEA. The germline V and J ends were trimmed by 8 bases and 10 bases, with 20 bases remaining between them. The CDR3 runs to 12 residues. CDR3 residues: CSTERLGVGAFF. CDR3 DNA: TGCAGCACTGAACGGCTCGGGGTCGGAGCTTTCTTT.

The V call is TRBV25-1, the J call TRBJ1-1; TRBD1 might be the D (5 bases). The V end was cut by 4 bases, the J end by 3 bases, with 21 bases between. From germline, CDR1 is MGHDK and CDR2 SYGVNS. The CDR3 has 17 residues. Here the CDR3 DNA reads TGTGCCAGCAGTGTTTCTCCCGGAAAAGACAGCGACACTGAAGCTTTCTTT. Protein: CASSVSPGKDSDTEAFF.

This clone was observed a few times. The chain is built from TRBV21-1 and TRBJ1-4; the D call in the table, TRBD1, was not verified against the DNA. TRBV21-1 is given as a pseudogene. This CDR3 spans 16 amino acids. As DNA, the CDR3 is TGTGCCAGCAGCAGGCCTACAGGGTGGGTTAATGAAAAACTGTTTTTT. Encoded protein: CASSRPTGWVNEKLFF.

CDR3 protein: CASSSSGTGVSEAFF. The CDR3 DNA sequence: TGCGCCAGCAGCTCCTCCGGGACAGGGGTATCTGAAGCTTTCTTT. The rearrangement uses TRBV5-1 and TRBJ1-1; TRBD1 matches at 10 bases. Germline V gene sequence: CDR1 SGHRS, CDR2 YFSETQ. With V trimmed by 3 bases and J by 6 bases, 8 bases remained unmatched. The CDR3 extends over 15 amino acids.

This rearrangement joins TRBV28 to TRBJ2-2; 7 bases match TRBD2. The CDR3 runs 12 residues. V lost 7 bases to trimming and J lost 5 bases; unmatched junction nucleotides: 1. Germline V CDR1 and CDR2: MDHEN, SYDVKM. The CDR3 DNA is TGTGCCAGCACGGGGGGTACCGGGGAGCTGTTTTTT. This encodes CASTGGTGELFF.

The chain is built from TRBV5-5 and TRBJ1-1; the D gene is possibly TRBD1 (6 bases). Trimming stripped 3 bases from V and 1 base from J, with 7 bases between. This CDR3 contains 13 residues. CDR1 and CDR2 from the germline V gene are SGHKS and YYEKEE (reference sequence). CDR3 sequence (DNA): TGTGCCAGCAGCTGGACAGCGAACACTGAAGCTTTCTTT. This gives the protein CASSWTANTEAFF.

The V call is TRBV28, the J call TRBJ1-5; TRBD1 agrees at 7 bases. V was clipped by 3 bases and J by 3 bases; unmatched bases: 5. The CDR3 has 15 residues. CDR1 MDHEN and CDR2 SYDVKM come from the germline V gene. CDR3 loop: CASSLGGQFNQPQHF. The DNA of the CDR3 is TGTGCCAGCAGTTTGGGGGGACAGTTCAATCAGCCCCAGCATTTT.

The chain uses TRBV9 and TRBJ2-7; 11 positions match TRBD2. Germline-derived CDR1 and CDR2 are SGDLS and YYNGEE. The junction had 13 bases not matched to a gene; V was cut back by 4 bases and J by 7 bases. This CDR3 contains 16 residues. The CDR3 reads CASSLWTSGLYNEQYF. Written as DNA, the CDR3 is TGTGCCAGCAGCCTCTGGACTAGCGGGCTCTACAATGAGCAGTACTTC. Supplemented by reference TRBV9 and TRBJ2-7, the full variable domain reads DSGVTQTPKHLITATGQRVTLRCSPRSGDLSVYWYQQSLDQGLQFLIQYYNGEERAKGNILERFSAQQFPDLHSELNLSSLELGDSALYFCASSLWTSGLYNEQYFGPGTRLTVT.